These T cell receptor beta chains were read from a single sample in a study of early stage breast cancer tumors. This table comes from immunoSEQ multiplex PCR, and its TCRdb copy is limited to in-frame clones, with some not included. This table holds about 3,500 clones, around 72% found once. The material sequenced was breast tumor tissue. Source of these receptors: a person between 35 and 49 years old with breast cancer. Both conserved end residues are part of each CDR3. D genes are given only for firm matches. Clone size is shown for a subset of rows, as once, few, many or a class of expanded clone.

>13|TRBJ2-1|TRBV29-1|-|-
TGCAGCGTTGAAGAATGGACAGACAATGAGCAGTTCTTC
CSVEEWTDNEQFF
>18|TRBJ1-2|TRBV7-2|-|TRBD1
TGTGCCAGCAGCTTAGAGGTAGTCGCGACAGGGACCAACTATGGCTACACCTTC
CASSLEVVATGTNYGYTF
>19|TRBJ2-1|TRBV18|-|-
TGTGCCAGCTCACCACTGGGTATGGCGGGGACCAAACTTTACAATGAGCAGTTCTTC
CASSPLGMAGTKLYNEQFF
>14|TRBJ1-2|TRBV2|-|-
TGTGCCAGCAGTCGGGGGACGGTTGGGTATGGCTACACCTTC
CASSRGTVGYGYTF
>16|TRBJ2-1|TRBV5-4|-|TRBD2
TGTGCCAGCAGCTTATTGCCGGGACTAGCGGACCGAGAGCAGTTCTTC
CASSLLPGLADREQFF
>18|TRBJ2-5|TRBV30|once|TRBD1
TGTGCCTGGTTAGGGACAGGGGGCTTGTCTTCAGAGATGGAGACCCAGTACTTC
CAWLGTGGLSSEMETQYF
>16|TRBJ2-7|TRBV28|-|-
TGTGCCAGCAGTTTGGGGCAGGGTTGGTTAGGATACGAGCAGTACTTC
CASSLGQGWLGYEQYF
>12|TRBJ1-5|TRBV19|-|-
TGTGCCAGTAGTATAGTAAATCAGCCCCAGCATTTT
CASSIVNQPQHF
>16|TRBJ2-3|TRBV18|few|-
TGTGCCAGCTCACCAGGGCAGGCCCCTTACACAGATACGCAGTATTTT
CASSPGQAPYTDTQYF
>16|TRBJ2-2|TRBV11-3|-|-
TGTGCCAGCAGCTCGGAACAAACGACAGGAGTGGGGGAGCTGTTTTTT
CASSSEQTTGVGELFF
>15|TRBJ2-2|TRBV9|few|TRBD1
TGTGCCAGCAGCATGACAGGGTTTGGCACCGGGGAGCTGTTTTTT
CASSMTGFGTGELFF
>13|TRBJ2-7|TRBV10-3|-|-
TGTGCCATCAAGGACGGGAGCGGGTACGAGCAGTACTTC
CAIKDGSGYEQYF
>14|TRBJ2-1|TRBV7-2|-|-
TGTGCCAGCAGCTTAGACGGGGGTTACAATGAGCAGTTCTTC
CASSLDGGYNEQFF
>14|TRBJ2-1|TRBV4-1|-|-
TGCGCCAGCAGCCAATTGGGGGAGTGGGATGAGCAGTTCTTC
CASSQLGEWDEQFF
>18|TRBJ2-1|TRBV9|-|TRBD2
TGTGCCAGCAGCCCCCGGCCGTTGGCTAGCGGGAGAAGCAATGAGCAGTTCTTC
CASSPRPLASGRSNEQFF
>13|TRBJ2-7|TRBV30|-|TRBD1
TGTGCCTGGAGGGGGACAGCCGCCTACGAGCAGTACTTC
CAWRGTAAYEQYF
>15|TRBJ1-4|TRBV7-2|-|-
TGTGCCAGCAGCCAAACAGGGCCGACTAATGAAAAACTGTTTTTT
CASSQTGPTNEKLFF
>15|TRBJ2-2|TRBV9|large|-
TGTGCCAGCAGCGTTTGGGGAACGAACACCGGGGAGCTGTTTTTT
CASSVWGTNTGELFF
>13|TRBJ1-1|TRBV18|few|-
TGTGCCAGCTCAGTAGACCCGAACACTGAAGCTTTCTTT
CASSVDPNTEAFF
>14|TRBJ2-7|TRBV6-5|-|-
TGTGCCAGCAGTCCACGACATAACTCCTACGAGCAGTACTTC
CASSPRHNSYEQYF
>14|TRBJ2-7|TRBV6-5|-|TRBD1
TGTGCCAGCAGTTACTCGCGACAGGGGTACGAGCAGTACTTC
CASSYSRQGYEQYF
>13|TRBJ1-2|TRBV18|-|-
TGTGCCAGCTCACCGGACGGAAACTATGGCTACACCTTC
CASSPDGNYGYTF
>13|TRBJ2-7|TRBV7-6|-|-
TGTGCCAGCAGCTTAGGACAGTACTACGAGCAGTACTTC
CASSLGQYYEQYF